One sample yielded the 31 T cell receptor beta chains listed below, sequenced in a study of regulatory and conventional T cells in RAG deficiency. Using immunoSEQ multiplex PCR, the repertoire was profiled, and TCRdb retains in-frame clones only, with some absent. The table has approximately 3,100 clones, 94% seen once. Regulatory T cells were sorted from blood as CD4+ CD25-high CD127-low cells. These records were also assigned to another study, of regulatory T cells. That source adds: Amplification used 52 TRBV primers and 13 TRBJ primers.

The sample comprised CD4+ Tregs sorted from blood. These receptors came from a human donor in good health.

The gene calls are TRBV6-1 and TRBJ2-4; D is uncertain. The CDR3 is 11 amino acids. With 5 bases removed from V and 8 bases from J, the gap between germline ends came to 7 bases. The V gene's germline CDR1 is MNHNS and CDR2 SASEGT. The CDR3 region is CASSNVHIQYF. CDR3 sequence (DNA): TGTGCCAGCAGTAACGTCCACATTCAGTACTTC.

The chain recombines TRBV6-5 with TRBJ1-5, with D maybe TRBD1 (6 bases). Germline CDR1 and CDR2: MNHEY and SVGAGI. The CDR3 is made up of 14 amino acids. V was shortened by 5 bases and J by 0 bases, with 8 bases between the two germline ends. CDR3: CASSQGNSNQPQHF. CDR3 nucleotides: TGTGCCAGCAGTCAGGGGAATAGCAATCAGCCCCAGCATTTT.

J is TRBJ1-3 and V is TRBV5-5, with D unresolved. The V and J ends lost 2 bases and 0 bases respectively, with 12 bases between them. This CDR3 is 16 amino acids long. Germline V CDR1 and CDR2: SGHKS, YYEKEE (reference sequence). The CDR3 here is CASSLREVNSGNTIYF. CDR3 bases: TGTGCCAGCAGCTTAAGGGAGGTAAACTCTGGAAACACCATATATTTT. Full variable domain (missing parts from reference TRBV5-5 and TRBJ1-3): DAGVTQSPTHLIKTRGQQVTLRCSPISGHKSVSWYQQVLGQGPQFIFQYYEKEERGRGNFPDRFSARQFPNYSSELNVNALLLGDSALYLCASSLREVNSGNTIYFGEGSWLTVV.

This clone appeared a single time. V is TRBV10-3 and J is TRBJ1-1; D uncertain. From germline, CDR1 is ENHRY and CDR2 SYGVKD. The CDR3 has 12 residues. V was pared by 9 bases and J by 4 bases, with 12 bases between. The CDR3 loop is CAIREGPTEAFF. The CDR3 DNA sequence: TGTGCCATAAGGGAGGGTCCCACTGAAGCTTTCTTT.

V and J are TRBV4-1 and TRBJ1-5, with D possibly matching TRBD1 (5 bases). The CDR3 runs 17 residues. Trimming took 0 bases from V and 4 from J, leaving 16 bases between them. Germline CDR1 reads MGHRA; CDR2 reads YSYEKL. The CDR3 loop is CASSQDWGSGWNQPQHF. In nucleotides, the CDR3 is TGCGCCAGCAGCCAAGATTGGGGGAGCGGATGGAATCAGCCCCAGCATTTT.

The CDR3: CASSVASVGQGRAEAFF. CDR3 coding DNA: TGTGCCAGCAGCGTAGCCTCGGTGGGACAGGGTCGCGCTGAAGCTTTCTTT. The chain is built from TRBV9 and TRBJ1-1; 9 bases fit TRBD1. Unmatched junction bases numbered 12, after V lost 0 bases and J lost 6 bases. Germline V lookup: CDR1 SGDLS, CDR2 YYNGEE. This CDR3 contains 17 residues.

This chain joins TRBV18 and TRBJ2-7, with D unresolved. V was trimmed by 0 bases and J by 0 bases, leaving 6 bases between them. Germline-derived CDR1 and CDR2 are KGHSH and LQKENI. There are 14 residues in the CDR3. The CDR3 DNA is TGTGCCAGCTCACCACCGTCAGCCTCCTACGAGCAGTACTTC. This codes for CASSPPSASYEQYF.

The CDR3 spells CASSFIDRGRNEQFF. CDR3 DNA: TGTGCCAGCAGTTTTATAGACAGGGGGAGGAATGAGCAGTTCTTC. The gene calls are TRBV28 and TRBJ2-1, with 9 bases aligning to TRBD1. The junction had 7 bases not matched to a gene; V was cut back by 3 bases and J by 7 bases. Germline-derived CDR1 and CDR2 are MDHEN and SYDVKM. The CDR3 has 15 residues. The full variable domain, in which reference TRBV28 and TRBJ2-1 provide the parts outside the CDR3, is DVKVTQSSRYLVKRTGEKVFLECVQDMDHENMFWYRQDPGLGLRLIYFSYDVKMKEKGDIPEGYSVSREKKERFSLILESASTNQTSMYLCASSFIDRGRNEQFFGPGTRLTVL.

CDR3 amino acids: CATSRHRKRGVYNEQFF. In DNA, the CDR3 is TGTGCCACCAGCAGGCACCGGAAGCGGGGAGTCTACAATGAGCAGTTCTTC. V gene TRBV15 combines with J gene TRBJ2-1; 7 nucleotides align to TRBD2. With 3 bases clipped from V and 3 bases from J, the junction kept 11 bases outside the gene matches. CDR1 and CDR2 from the germline V gene are LNHNV and YYDKDF (reference sequence). The CDR3 is made up of 17 amino acids.

The chain combines TRBV30 with TRBJ1-2; the D is unclear. CDR1 and CDR2 (germline): GTSNPN, SVGIG (reference sequence). CDR3 length: 13 residues. Trimming pared 1 base from V and 8 bases from J, leaving 14 bases between. The CDR3 DNA follows: TGTGCCTGGAGTGATACTCCGGGCGAAGGCTACACCTTC. Translating gives CAWSDTPGEGYTF.

In its sample, this clone was seen once. The chain links TRBV5-1 to TRBJ1-5, with TRBD1 as a possible D gene (5 bases). The CDR3 spans 15 residues. Germline V gene data show CDR1 as SGHRS and CDR2 as YFSETQ. Trimming left V 1 base short and J 5 bases short, with 13 bases between. In nucleotides, the CDR3 is TGCGCCAGCAGCTTGACAGGAGATTGGGATCAGCCCCAGCATTTT. Its protein is CASSLTGDWDQPQHF.

The chain uses TRBV18 and TRBJ2-7; 11 bases are shared with TRBD1. Germline CDR1 is KGHSH and CDR2 is LQKENI. The CDR3 runs 15 residues. Unmatched junction bases numbered 3, after V lost 2 bases and J lost 3 bases. The CDR3 is CASSPGQGAFYEQYF. The CDR3 nucleotides are TGTGCCAGCTCACCAGGACAGGGGGCTTTCTACGAGCAGTACTTC.

This chain connects TRBV6-5 to TRBJ2-7; 7 bases map to TRBD2. The CDR3 is made up of 14 amino acids. Looked up from germline, CDR1 is MNHEY and CDR2 is SVGAGI. J gave up 4 bases and V 2 bases, and 5 bases lay outside the gene matches. The CDR3 sequence: CASSYISGMYEQYF. CDR3 bases: TGTGCCAGCAGTTACATAAGCGGGATGTACGAGCAGTACTTC.

The chain employs TRBV4-2 and TRBJ2-2; maybe TRBD2 (6 bases). The CDR3 totals 15 residues. Looked up from germline, CDR1 is LGHNA and CDR2 is YNFKEQ. V was shortened by 0 bases and J by 5 bases, with 10 bases between the two germline ends. CDR3 region: CASSQDLGGTGELFF. CDR3 DNA sequence: TGTGCCAGCAGCCAAGATCTGGGGGGAACCGGGGAGCTGTTTTTT.

This clone was observed a single time. The V gene is TRBV5-1, the J gene TRBJ1-1, with 9 bases aligning to TRBD1. V lost 4 bases and J lost 3; bases outside the gene matches: 4. The CDR3 length is 14 residues. CDR1 is SGHRS, CDR2 YFSETQ, per germline. The CDR3 sequence: CASSRDRADTEAFF. The CDR3, as DNA: TGCGCCAGCAGCCGGGACAGGGCTGACACTGAAGCTTTCTTT.

The V and J genes are TRBV19 and TRBJ1-4; D uncertain. V was trimmed by 5 bases and J by 0 bases, leaving 10 bases between them. This CDR3 contains 15 residues. Germline values: CDR1 LNHDA, CDR2 SQIVND (reference sequence). This chain's CDR3 is CASSPHAATNEKLFF. The CDR3 DNA sequence: TGTGCCAGTAGTCCCCACGCAGCAACTAATGAAAAACTGTTTTTT.

The chain is built from TRBV10-2 and TRBJ1-4; D gene unclear. This CDR3 is 13 amino acids long. CDR1 is WSHSY and CDR2 is SAAADI in the germline V gene. V was cut by 6 bases and J by 0 bases, with 5 bases left in between. CDR3: CASRDSTNEKLFF. CDR3 nucleotide sequence: TGCGCCAGCAGGGATTCAACTAATGAAAAACTGTTTTTT.

This clone was found once. V usage is TRBV5-1 and J usage is TRBJ1-1; D gene ambiguous. Trimming removed 0 bases from V and 4 bases from J, with 7 bases in between. The CDR3 covers 13 residues. CDR1 is SGHRS, CDR2 YFSETQ, per germline. The DNA of the CDR3 is TGCGCCAGCAGCTTGGATTGGGTCACTGAAGCTTTCTTT. Amino acid sequence: CASSLDWVTEAFF.

The chain links TRBV18 to TRBJ1-1, with a weak D call TRBD1 (5 bases). Germline lookup yields CDR1 KGHSH and CDR2 LQKENI. The germline V and J ends were trimmed by 6 bases and 6 bases, with 20 bases remaining between them. The CDR3 length is 15 residues. This CDR3 reads CASSTTAGLLSEAFF. CDR3 bases: TGTGCCAGCTCCACGACAGCGGGCTTGCTATCTGAAGCTTTCTTT.

This chain uses TRBV11-3 with TRBJ1-2; the D gene is possibly TRBD1 (6 bases). This CDR3 region has 15 residues. The germline gives CDR1 SGHNT, CDR2 YENEEA. V was shortened by 5 bases and J by 4 bases, with 17 bases between the two germline ends. As DNA, the CDR3 is TGTGCCAGCAGCCTGGGGGGGGCGACCTTCTATGGCTACACCTTC. This translates into CASSLGGATFYGYTF.

This clone was seen a single time. The gene calls are TRBV11-2 and TRBJ2-7; 8 bases match TRBD1. With 3 bases clipped from V and 7 bases from J, the junction kept 5 bases outside the gene matches. Germline V gene data show CDR1 as SGHAT and CDR2 as FQNNGV. The CDR3 consists of 13 residues. In nucleotides, the CDR3 is TGTGCCAGCAGCTTCCAGGGGGCCGGGGAGCAGTACTTC. It encodes CASSFQGAGEQYF.

For the CDR3, the DNA is TGCGCCAGCAGCTTGGAGACAGGGGCCCCCTATGGCTACACCTTC. This encodes CASSLETGAPYGYTF. The J gene is TRBJ1-2, the V gene TRBV5-1; 8 bases are a match to TRBD1. Germline CDR1 SGHRS, CDR2 YFSETQ. The CDR3 consists of 15 residues. Trimming at V came to 0 bases and at J to 4 bases, leaving 5 bases not matched to a gene.

V and J are TRBV19 and TRBJ1-6; D is unresolved. Germline CDR1 reads LNHDA; CDR2 reads SQIVND (reference sequence). This CDR3 has 12 residues. V lost 9 bases and J lost 8, with 11 bases in between. CDR3 protein: CASAYRDSPLHF. The CDR3, as DNA: TGTGCCAGCGCCTATAGGGATTCACCCCTCCACTTT.

The chain recombines TRBV11-3 with TRBJ2-7; 7 bases map to TRBD2. Germline V CDR1 and CDR2: SGHNT, YENEEA. The junction had 7 bases not matched to a gene; V was cut back by 3 bases and J by 2 bases. There are 15 residues in the CDR3. Written as DNA, the CDR3 is TGTGCCAGCAGCTTCGGGGCTAGCGGTACCTACGAGCAGTACTTC. Protein: CASSFGASGTYEQYF.

The J gene is TRBJ1-1, the V gene TRBV2; the match to TRBD1 covers 8 bases. This CDR3 is built from 13 residues. Germline CDR1 SNHLY, CDR2 FYNNEI. V was clipped by 11 bases and J by 0 bases; unmatched bases: 5. CDR3 residues: CAGRQGMNTEAFF. The CDR3 DNA sequence: TGTGCCGGACGACAGGGGATGAACACTGAAGCTTTCTTT.

This chain joins TRBV6-1 and TRBJ1-1; TRBD1 might be the D (5 bases). CDR3 size: 17 residues. The V end was cut by 0 bases, the J end by 3 bases, with 17 bases between. Germline V gene data show CDR1 as MNHNS and CDR2 as SASEGT. The CDR3 coding sequence is TGTGCCAGCAGTGAAGCCGCCTGGCAGGGACGGGACACTGAAGCTTTCTTT. This translates into CASSEAAWQGRDTEAFF.

V is TRBV9 and J is TRBJ2-4; no firm D call. Germline CDR1 is SGDLS and CDR2 is YYNGEE. The CDR3 totals 15 residues. V lost 0 bases, J lost 1 base, and 8 bases lay in between. The CDR3 nucleotides are TGTGCCAGCAGCGTAGCGGCGGATGCCAAAAACATTCAGTACTTC. Protein product: CASSVAADAKNIQYF.

This clone was observed a few times. Here the CDR3 reads CASSVPSGRALGYNEQFF. As DNA, the CDR3 is TGTGCCAGCAGTGTACCTAGCGGGAGGGCCCTGGGGTACAATGAGCAGTTCTTC. The chain combines TRBV2 with TRBJ2-1; 12 nucleotides align to TRBD2. CDR3 size: 18 residues. V lost 4 bases to trimming and J lost 4 bases; unmatched junction nucleotides: 11. Germline CDR1 SNHLY, CDR2 FYNNEI.

The V call is TRBV6-5, the J call TRBJ1-1; TRBD1 agrees at 7 bases. The CDR3 sequence is 16 residues long. Losses at the gene ends were 0 bases for V and 0 bases for J; bases not matched to a gene: 4. Germline loops: CDR1 MNHEY, CDR2 SVGAGI. CDR3 in DNA: TGTGCCAGCAGTTACTCGAGGACAGGTTTGAACACTGAAGCTTTCTTT. Translation: CASSYSRTGLNTEAFF.

The chain employs TRBV28 and TRBJ2-7, with TRBD2 identical over 8 bases. V trimming: 7 bases; J trimming: 4 bases; junction bases outside the gene matches: 9. Germline V CDR1 and CDR2: MDHEN, SYDVKM. The length of the CDR3 is 14 residues. The CDR3 region has the DNA TGTGCCAGCACCTCGGGAGGGCGAGGGTACGAGCAGTACTTC. Protein sequence: CASTSGGRGYEQYF.

In DNA form, the CDR3 reads TGTGCCAGCAGCCCTTCTTCGCTAAAGGTGACCCTCCACTTT. The encoded protein is CASSPSSLKVTLHF. The V and J genes are TRBV27 and TRBJ1-6; D unresolved. This CDR3 comprises 14 residues. Germline V gene lookup returns CDR1 MNHEY and CDR2 SMNVEV (reference sequence). The V and J ends lost 6 bases and 14 bases respectively, with 20 bases between them.